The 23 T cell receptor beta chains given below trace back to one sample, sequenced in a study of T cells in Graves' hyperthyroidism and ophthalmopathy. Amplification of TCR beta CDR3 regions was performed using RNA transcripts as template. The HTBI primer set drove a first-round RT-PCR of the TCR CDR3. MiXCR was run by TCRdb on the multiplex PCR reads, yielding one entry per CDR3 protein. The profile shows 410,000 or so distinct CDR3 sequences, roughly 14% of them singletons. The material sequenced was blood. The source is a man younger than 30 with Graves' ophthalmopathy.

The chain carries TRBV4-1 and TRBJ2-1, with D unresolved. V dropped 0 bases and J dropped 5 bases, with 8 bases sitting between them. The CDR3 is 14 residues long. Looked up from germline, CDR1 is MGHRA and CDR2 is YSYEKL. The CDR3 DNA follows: TGCGCCAGCAGCCAAGAAGCCACCGACAATGAGCAGTTCTTC. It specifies CASSQEATDNEQFF.

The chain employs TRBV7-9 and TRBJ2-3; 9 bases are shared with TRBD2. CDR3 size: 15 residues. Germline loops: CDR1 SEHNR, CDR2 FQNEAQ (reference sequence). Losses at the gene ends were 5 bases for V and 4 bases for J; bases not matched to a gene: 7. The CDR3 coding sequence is TGTGCCAGCAGCCCCTCTGGCGGGGGGGCAGATACGCAGTATTTT. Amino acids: CASSPSGGGADTQYF.

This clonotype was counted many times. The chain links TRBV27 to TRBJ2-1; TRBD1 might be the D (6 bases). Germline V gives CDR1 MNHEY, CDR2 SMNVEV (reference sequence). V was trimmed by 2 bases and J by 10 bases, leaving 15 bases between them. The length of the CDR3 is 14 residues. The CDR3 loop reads CASSLTDSLNEQFF. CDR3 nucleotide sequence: TGTGCCAGCAGTTTAACGGACAGCCTGAACGAGCAGTTCTTC.

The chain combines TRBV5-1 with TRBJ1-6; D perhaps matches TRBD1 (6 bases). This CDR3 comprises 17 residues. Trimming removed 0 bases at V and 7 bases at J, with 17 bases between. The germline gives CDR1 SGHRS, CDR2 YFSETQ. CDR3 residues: CASSLAGGQGGNSPLHF. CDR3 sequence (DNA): TGCGCCAGCAGCTTGGCCGGGGGGCAGGGCGGCAATTCACCCCTCCACTTT.

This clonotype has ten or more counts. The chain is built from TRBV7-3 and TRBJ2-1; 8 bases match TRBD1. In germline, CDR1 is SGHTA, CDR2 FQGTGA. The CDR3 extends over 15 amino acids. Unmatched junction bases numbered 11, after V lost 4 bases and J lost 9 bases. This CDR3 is CASSSPGTGTSEQFF. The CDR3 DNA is TGTGCCAGCAGCTCCCCCGGGACAGGTACAAGTGAGCAGTTCTTC.

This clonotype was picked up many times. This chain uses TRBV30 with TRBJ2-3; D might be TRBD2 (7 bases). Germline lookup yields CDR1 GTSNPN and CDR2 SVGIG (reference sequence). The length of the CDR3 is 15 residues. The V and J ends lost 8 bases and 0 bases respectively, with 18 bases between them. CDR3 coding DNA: TGTGCCCTGGATTTAGGGGGGGGCAGCACAGATACGCAGTATTTT. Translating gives CALDLGGGSTDTQYF.

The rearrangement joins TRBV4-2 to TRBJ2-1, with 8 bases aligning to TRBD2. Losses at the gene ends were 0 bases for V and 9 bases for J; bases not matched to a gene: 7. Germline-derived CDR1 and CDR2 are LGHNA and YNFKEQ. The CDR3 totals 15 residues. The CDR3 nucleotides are TGTGCCAGCAGCCAAGATACGGGGGGGAGAGGTGAGCAGTTCTTC. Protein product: CASSQDTGGRGEQFF.

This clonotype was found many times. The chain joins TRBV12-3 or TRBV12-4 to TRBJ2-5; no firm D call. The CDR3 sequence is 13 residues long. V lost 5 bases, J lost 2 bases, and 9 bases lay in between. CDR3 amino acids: CASSMDGQETQYF. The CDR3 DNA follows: TGTGCCAGCAGTATGGACGGACAAGAGACCCAGTACTTC.

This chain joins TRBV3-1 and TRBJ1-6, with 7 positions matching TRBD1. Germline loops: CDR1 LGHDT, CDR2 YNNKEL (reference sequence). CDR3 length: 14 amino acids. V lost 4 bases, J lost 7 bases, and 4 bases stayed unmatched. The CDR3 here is CASSLKGANSPLHF. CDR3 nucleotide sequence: TGTGCCAGCAGCCTAAAGGGGGCCAATTCACCCCTCCACTTT.

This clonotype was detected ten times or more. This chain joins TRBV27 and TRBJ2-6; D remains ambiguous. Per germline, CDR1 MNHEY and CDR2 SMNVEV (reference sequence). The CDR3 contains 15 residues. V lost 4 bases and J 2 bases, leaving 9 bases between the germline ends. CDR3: CASSYGLAGANVLTF. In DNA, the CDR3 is TGTGCCAGCAGTTACGGGTTGGCTGGGGCCAACGTCCTGACTTTC. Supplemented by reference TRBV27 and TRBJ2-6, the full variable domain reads EAQVTQNPRYLITVTGKKLTVTCSQNMNHEYMSWYRQDPGLGLRQIYYSMNVEVTDKGDVPEGYKVSRKEKRNFPLILESPSPNQTSLYFCASSYGLAGANVLTFGAGSRLTVL.

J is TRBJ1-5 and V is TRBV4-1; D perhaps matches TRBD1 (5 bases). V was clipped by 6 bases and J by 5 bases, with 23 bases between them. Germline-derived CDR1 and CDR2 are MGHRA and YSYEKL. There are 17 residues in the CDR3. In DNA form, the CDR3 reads TGCGCCAGCAGGGTTAGGGACGGCTTTTACACCGATCAGCCCCAGCATTTT. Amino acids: CASRVRDGFYTDQPQHF.

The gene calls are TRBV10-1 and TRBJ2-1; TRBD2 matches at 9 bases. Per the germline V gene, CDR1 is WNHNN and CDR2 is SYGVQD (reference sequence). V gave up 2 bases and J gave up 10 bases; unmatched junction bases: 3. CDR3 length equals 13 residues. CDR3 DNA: TGCGCCAGCAGTGAGGGCGGGAGGGGCGAGCAGTTCTTC. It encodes CASSEGGRGEQFF.

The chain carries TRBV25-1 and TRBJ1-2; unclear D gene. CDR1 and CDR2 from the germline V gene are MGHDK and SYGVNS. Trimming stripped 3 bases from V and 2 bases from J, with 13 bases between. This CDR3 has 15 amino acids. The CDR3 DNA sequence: TGTGCCAGCAGTGAGTTGGCAGGTACAAACTATGGCTACACCTTC. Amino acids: CASSELAGTNYGYTF.

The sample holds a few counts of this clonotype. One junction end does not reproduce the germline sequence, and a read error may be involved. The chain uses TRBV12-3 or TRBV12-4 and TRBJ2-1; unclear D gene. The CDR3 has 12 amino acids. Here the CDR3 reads CASSPWTREEFF. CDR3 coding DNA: TGTGCCAGCAGTCCCTGGACCCGTGAGGAGTTCTTC.

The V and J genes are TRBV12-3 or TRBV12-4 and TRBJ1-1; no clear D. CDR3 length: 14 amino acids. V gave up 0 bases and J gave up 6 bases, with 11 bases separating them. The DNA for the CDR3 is TGTGCCAGCAGTTTAGCGCTGGGTAAGGCTGAAGCTTTCTTT. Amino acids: CASSLALGKAEAFF.

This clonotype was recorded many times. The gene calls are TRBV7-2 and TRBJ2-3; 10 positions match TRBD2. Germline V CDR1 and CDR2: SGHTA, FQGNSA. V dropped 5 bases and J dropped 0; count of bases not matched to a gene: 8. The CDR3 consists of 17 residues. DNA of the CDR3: TGTGCCAGCAGCCCATTTGAGACTAGCGGGAGCACAGATACGCAGTATTTT. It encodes CASSPFETSGSTDTQYF. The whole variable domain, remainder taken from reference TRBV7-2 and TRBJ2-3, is GAGVSQSPSNKVTEKGKDVELRCDPISGHTALYWYRQSLGQGLEFLIYFQGNSAPDKSGLPSDRFSAERTGGSVSTLTIQRTQQEDSAVYLCASSPFETSGSTDTQYFGPGTRLTVL.

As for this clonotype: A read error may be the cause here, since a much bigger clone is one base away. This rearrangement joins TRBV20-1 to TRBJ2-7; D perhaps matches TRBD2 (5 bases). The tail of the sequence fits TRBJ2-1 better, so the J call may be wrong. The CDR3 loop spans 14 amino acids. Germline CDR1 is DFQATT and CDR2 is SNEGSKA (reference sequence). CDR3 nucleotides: TGCAGTGCAGAGCGTTGGGAGAGCTCCTACGAGCAGTTCTTC. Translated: CSAERWESSYEQFF.

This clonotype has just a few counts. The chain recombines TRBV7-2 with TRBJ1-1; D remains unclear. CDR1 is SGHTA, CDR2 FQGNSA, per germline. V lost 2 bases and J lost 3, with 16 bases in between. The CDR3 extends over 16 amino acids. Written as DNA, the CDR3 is TGTGCCAGCAGCTTATTTAAGGTTCTAGTGTACACTGAAGCTTTCTTT. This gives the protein CASSLFKVLVYTEAFF.

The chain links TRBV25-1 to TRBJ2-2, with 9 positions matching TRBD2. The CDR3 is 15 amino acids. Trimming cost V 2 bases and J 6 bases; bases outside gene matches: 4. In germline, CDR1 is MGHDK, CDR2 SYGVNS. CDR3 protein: CASSEVAGGAGELFF. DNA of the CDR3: TGTGCCAGCAGTGAAGTGGCGGGAGGGGCCGGGGAGCTGTTTTTT.

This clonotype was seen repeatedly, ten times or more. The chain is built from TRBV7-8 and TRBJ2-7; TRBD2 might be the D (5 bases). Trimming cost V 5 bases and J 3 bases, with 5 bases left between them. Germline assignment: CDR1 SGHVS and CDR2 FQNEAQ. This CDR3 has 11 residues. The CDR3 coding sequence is TGTGCCAGCAGCGGACTCTACGAGCAGTACTTC. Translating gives CASSGLYEQYF.

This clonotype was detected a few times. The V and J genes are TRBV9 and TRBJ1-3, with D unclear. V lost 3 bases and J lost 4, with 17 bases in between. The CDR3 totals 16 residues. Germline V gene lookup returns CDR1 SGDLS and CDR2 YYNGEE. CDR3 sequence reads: CASSAQGSYQGNTIYF. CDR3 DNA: TGTGCCAGCAGCGCCCAAGGGTCCTACCAGGGAAACACCATATATTTT. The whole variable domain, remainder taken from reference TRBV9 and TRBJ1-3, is DSGVTQTPKHLITATGQRVTLRCSPRSGDLSVYWYQQSLDQGLQFLIQYYNGEERAKGNILERFSAQQFPDLHSELNLSSLELGDSALYFCASSAQGSYQGNTIYFGEGSWLTVV.

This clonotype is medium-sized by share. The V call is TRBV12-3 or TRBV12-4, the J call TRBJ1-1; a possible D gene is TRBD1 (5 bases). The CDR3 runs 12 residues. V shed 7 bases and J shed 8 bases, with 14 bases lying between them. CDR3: CASTPLEGEAFF. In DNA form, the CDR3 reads TGTGCCAGCACTCCCTTAGAGGGGGAAGCTTTCTTT.

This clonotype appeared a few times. The CDR3 here is CATSAPGQGNEKLFF. The DNA for the CDR3 is TGTGCCACCAGCGCGCCGGGACAGGGGAATGAAAAACTGTTTTTT. The chain recombines TRBV15 with TRBJ1-4, with 10 bases fitting TRBD1. Germline loops: CDR1 LNHNV, CDR2 YYDKDF (reference sequence). This CDR3 region has 15 residues. The V segment lost 5 bases and the J segment 5 bases; nucleotides outside the gene matches: 5.